The 12 T cell receptor beta chains given below trace back to one sample, sequenced in a study of Ad26.COV2.S vaccination and SARS-CoV-2 variants. The table came from immunoSEQ multiplex PCR; TCRdb's copy has only in-frame clones and leaves some out. The table has about 400,000 clones, around four fifths seen once. Treatment described: 15 to 20 received Ad26.COV2.S at low or high dose, single or two shots; a few received placebo; per-sample allocation not given. Sampling happened 63 days after the first vaccine or placebo injection. The material was peripheral blood, obtained in a trial of Ad26.COV2.S vaccine versus placebo. Receptors originate from a person between 18 and 65 years old who received the Ad26.COV2.S COVID-19 vaccine or a placebo.

The V gene is TRBV4-1, the J gene TRBJ1-5, with 10 nucleotides matching TRBD1. Trimming cost V 3 bases and J 4 bases; bases outside gene matches: 6. Germline CDR1 is MGHRA and CDR2 is YSYEKL. CDR3 length: 16 amino acids. CDR3 residues: CASSQGQGPQNQPQHF. CDR3 nucleotides: TGCGCCAGCAGCCAGGGACAGGGGCCGCAAAATCAGCCCCAGCATTTT.

The chain recombines TRBV21-1 with TRBJ1-3; no check of the table's D call, TRBD1, against the DNA was made. TRBV21-1 is described as a pseudogene. The CDR3 runs 14 residues. The CDR3 bases are TGTGCCAGCAGGGGGCGAGCTGTGGGAAACACCATATATTTT. Its protein is CASRGRAVGNTIYF.

This clone was picked up one time. CDR3 amino acids: CASSMLAGELFF. The CDR3 DNA reads as TGTGCCAGTAGTATGTTGGCCGGGGAGCTGTTTTTT. The rearrangement uses TRBV19 and TRBJ2-2; no reliable D call. The germline V gene has CDR1 LNHDA and CDR2 SQIVND (reference sequence). V was trimmed by 3 bases and J by 6 bases, leaving 5 bases between them. CDR3 length: 12 residues. Full variable domain (outside the CDR3, taken from reference TRBV19 and TRBJ2-2): DGGITQSPKYLFRKEGQNVTLSCEQNLNHDAMYWYRQDPGQGLRLIYYSQIVNDFQKGDIAEGYSVSREKKESFPLTVTSAQKNPTAFYLCASSMLAGELFFGEGSRLTVL.

The V and J genes are TRBV19 and TRBJ2-1; 13 nucleotides align to TRBD2. The ends lost 4 bases at V and 6 bases at J; junction bases unmatched: 9. The CDR3 runs to 17 residues. Germline CDR1 reads LNHDA; CDR2 reads SQIVND (reference sequence). CDR3 bases: TGTGCCAGTAGTAACCCGAGGACTAGCGGGGGTTTCAATGAGCAGTTCTTC. This sequence encodes CASSNPRTSGGFNEQFF.

The chain recombines TRBV27 with TRBJ1-1; no reliable D call. Germline V gene lookup returns CDR1 MNHEY and CDR2 SMNVEV (reference sequence). With 7 bases removed from V and 0 bases from J, the gap between germline ends came to 15 bases. There are 15 residues in the CDR3. CDR3: CASKAATILNTEAFF. The CDR3 DNA follows: TGTGCCAGCAAAGCGGCCACTATACTGAACACTGAAGCTTTCTTT.

The chain couples TRBV5-1 to TRBJ2-1, with no clear D. Germline CDR1 is SGHRS and CDR2 is YFSETQ. Trimming removed 3 bases from V and 7 bases from J, with 14 bases in between. This CDR3 has 14 residues. DNA of the CDR3: TGCGCCAGCAGCTCTAGAGGTTTAATGAATGAGCAGTTCTTC. Residues: CASSSRGLMNEQFF.

J is TRBJ2-1 and V is TRBV30; the D is unclear. CDR3 size: 11 residues. Germline V gene sequence: CDR1 GTSNPN, CDR2 SVGIG (reference sequence). V lost 0 bases and J 10 bases, leaving 7 bases between the germline ends. DNA of the CDR3: TGTGCCTGGAGTGTAACCGGGGAGCAGTTCTTC. Its protein is CAWSVTGEQFF.

The chain is built from TRBV18 and TRBJ2-3; no clear D. V dropped 1 base and J dropped 4 bases, with 12 bases sitting between them. In germline, CDR1 is KGHSH, CDR2 LQKENI. The CDR3 sequence is 15 residues long. CDR3 sequence reads: CASSPRSHGSDTQYF. CDR3 DNA sequence: TGTGCCAGCTCACCACGGAGTCATGGGTCAGATACGCAGTATTTT.

The chain combines TRBV9 with TRBJ1-2; possibly TRBD1 for D (5 bases). Germline assignment: CDR1 SGDLS and CDR2 YYNGEE. This CDR3 has 14 residues. The V gene lost 4 bases and the J gene lost 14 bases, with 24 bases spanning the gap. Written as DNA, the CDR3 is TGTGCCAGCAGCCCGGACGACAGTTCGGGGACTAAAACCTTC. This codes for CASSPDDSSGTKTF.

This clone came up once. The chain couples TRBV12-5 to TRBJ1-5; TRBD1 might be the D (5 bases). The CDR3 runs 18 residues. In germline, CDR1 is LGHNT, CDR2 FRNRAP. V was trimmed by 2 bases and J by 1 base, leaving 18 bases between them. CDR3 coding DNA: TGTGCTAGTGGTTTGTCTCGTACGGGGCTTGGAAGCAATCAGCCCCAGCATTTT. Translated: CASGLSRTGLGSNQPQHF.

V gene TRBV5-6 combines with J gene TRBJ1-1; D gene unclear. Germline CDR1 is SGHDT and CDR2 is YYEEEE. The CDR3 is made up of 13 amino acids. V lost 4 bases and J lost 1, with 8 bases in between. CDR3 in DNA: TGTGCCAGCAGCCTAGACTGGAACACTGAAGCTTTCTTT. It is translated as CASSLDWNTEAFF. The full variable domain, completed using reference TRBV5-6 and TRBJ1-1, is DAGVTQSPTHLIKTRGQQVTLRCSPKSGHDTVSWYQQALGQGPQFIFQYYEEEERQRGNFPDRFSGHQFPNYSSELNVNALLLGDSALYLCASSLDWNTEAFFGQGTRLTVV.

The gene calls are TRBV5-1 and TRBJ2-1; tentative D call: TRBD2 (5 bases). Trimming removed 6 bases at V and 6 bases at J, with 13 bases between. The CDR3 has 13 residues. Per germline, CDR1 SGHRS and CDR2 YFSETQ. The CDR3 DNA follows: TGCGCCAGCACCCCACTTGAGGGCAATGAGCAGTTCTTC. Amino acid sequence: CASTPLEGNEQFF.